The 6 T cell receptor beta chains given below trace back to one sample, sequenced in a study of beta chain features in type 1 diabetes. These receptors lack a known antigen. The whole isolated RNA underwent reverse transcription, so sequencing captured expressed TCRB transcripts. Data came from immunoSEQ multiplex PCR; TCRdb stores just in-frame clones and leaves some out. The table records 200,000 to 300,000 clones, approximately 10% of them present only once. The study, taken as a whole, reports: Type 1 diabetes patients showed a moderate but significant shortening of TCRB CDR3s in all four CD4+ subsets.

Sequencing was performed on naive CD4+ T cells from blood. The receptors were sampled from a man aged 25 to 40 with type 1 diabetes.

This clone was seen a handful of times. The chain recombines TRBV29-1 with TRBJ1-3, with 7 nucleotides matching TRBD1. The length of the CDR3 is 14 residues. Germline values: CDR1 SQVTM, CDR2 ANQGSEA. V shed 4 bases, J shed 3 bases, and the junction held 6 bases outside the gene matches. The CDR3 is CSVVEGAGGNTIYF. The CDR3, as DNA: TGCAGCGTTGTTGAGGGGGCGGGTGGAAACACCATATATTTT.

This clone turned up a few times. This chain joins TRBV7-2 and TRBJ2-7, with D possibly being TRBD1 (6 bases). The germline V and J ends were trimmed by 2 bases and 0 bases, with 11 bases remaining between them. The CDR3 covers 15 residues. In germline, CDR1 is SGHTA, CDR2 FQGNSA. CDR3 in DNA: TGTGCCAGCAGCTTAAGCCAGGGGAGCTCCTACGAGCAGTACTTC. Amino acid sequence: CASSLSQGSSYEQYF.

The V and J genes are TRBV23-1 and TRBJ1-6; D is possibly TRBD1 (5 bases). TRBV23-1 is annotated as an ORF whose role is uncertain. Trimming removed 4 bases from V and 9 bases from J, with 16 bases in between. This CDR3 has 15 residues. The CDR3 loop is CASSLARVSCSPLHF. CDR3 nucleotide sequence: TGCGCCAGCAGTCTCGCCAGGGTGAGTTGTTCACCCCTCCACTTT.

This rearrangement joins TRBV11-2 to TRBJ2-5, with D possibly TRBD2 on 6 matching bases. Trimming removed 5 bases at V and 1 base at J, with 14 bases between. Germline-derived CDR1 and CDR2 are SGHAT and FQNNGV. This CDR3 region has 15 residues. CDR3 sequence reads: CASSGRSGLQETQYF. The CDR3 coding sequence is TGTGCCAGCAGCGGCCGATCGGGACTCCAAGAGACCCAGTACTTC.

This clone was counted only a few times. The chain is built from TRBV5-1 and TRBJ2-5; the match to TRBD1 covers 8 bases. The CDR3 is made up of 16 amino acids. From germline, CDR1 is SGHRS and CDR2 YFSETQ. Trimming took 1 base from V and 5 from J; bases not matched to a gene: 10. The CDR3 DNA follows: TGCGCCAGCAGCTTGCAAGGGACAGGCCTCCCGGAGACCCAGTACTTC. Translation gives CASSLQGTGLPETQYF. Full variable domain (outside the CDR3, taken from reference TRBV5-1 and TRBJ2-5): KAGVTQTPRYLIKTRGQQVTLSCSPISGHRSVSWYQQTPGQGLQFLFEYFSETQRNKGNFPGRFSGRQFSNSRSEMNVSTLELGDSALYLCASSLQGTGLPETQYFGPGTRLLVL.

V usage is TRBV7-6 and J usage is TRBJ2-7, with no clear D. V lost 3 bases and J lost 6, with 12 bases in between. The germline V gene has CDR1 SGHVS and CDR2 FNYEAQ. This CDR3 spans 13 amino acids. In DNA form, the CDR3 reads TGTGCCAGCAGCTTCGGGTCATCCGCCGAGCAGTACTTC. Its translation: CASSFGSSAEQYF.